This passage covers 21 T cell receptor beta chains from one sample sequenced in a study of blood T cell repertoires in COVID-19. Profiling relied on immunoSEQ multiplex PCR, and the TCRdb table lists in-frame clones only, not all of them. This table has over 75,000 clones, 70% to 90% appearing once. Sequencing was carried out using peripheral blood. The origin of the receptors is a human donor in a cohort sampled during active COVID-19.

The genes are TRBV28 and TRBJ2-2; possible D gene TRBD1, 7 bases. From germline, CDR1 is MDHEN and CDR2 SYDVKM. CDR3 length: 16 residues. V lost 3 bases to trimming and J lost 4 bases, with 15 bases between them. The CDR3 DNA sequence: TGTGCCAGCAGTTTTAGCCAGGGGGGTGGCACCGGGGAGCTGTTTTTT. As protein: CASSFSQGGGTGELFF.

This chain joins TRBV24-1 and TRBJ2-3; 7 nucleotides line up with TRBD1. Germline assignment: CDR1 KGHDR and CDR2 SFDVKD. With V trimmed by 3 bases and J by 1 base, 3 bases remained unmatched. The CDR3 runs 15 residues. The CDR3 spells CATSDLGQGTDTQYF. The CDR3, as DNA: TGTGCCACCAGTGATCTAGGACAGGGCACAGATACGCAGTATTTT.

V is TRBV12-3 or TRBV12-4 and J is TRBJ1-6; unclear D gene. The length of the CDR3 is 13 residues. Between the trimmed V and J ends, which lost 3 bases and 6 bases, there was a span of 6 bases. The CDR3 loop is CASSFASNSPLHF. CDR3 bases: TGTGCCAGCAGTTTTGCGAGTAATTCACCCCTCCACTTT.

The sample holds a few counts of this clone. The chain couples TRBV3-1 (or the pseudogene TRBV3-2) to TRBJ1-4; no firm D call. CDR1 and CDR2 from the germline V gene are LGHDT and YNNKEL (reference sequence). Trimming pared 5 bases from V and 8 bases from J, leaving 9 bases between. The CDR3 covers 12 residues. CDR3 region: CASSSYEEKLFF. The CDR3 region has the DNA TGTGCCAGCAGCTCCTACGAGGAAAAACTGTTTTTT.

CDR3 in DNA: TGTGCCAGCAGTGAAACGGGGGGGCGCAATCAGCCCCAGCATTTT. Translation: CASSETGGRNQPQHF. V gene TRBV25-1 combines with J gene TRBJ1-5; possible D gene TRBD1, 6 bases. The CDR3 is 15 residues long. Germline V gene lookup returns CDR1 MGHDK and CDR2 SYGVNS. With 2 bases removed from V and 2 bases from J, the gap between germline ends came to 10 bases.

The CDR3: CASSSGTGAKEKLFF. CDR3 sequence (DNA): TGTGCCAGCAGCTCCGGGACAGGGGCGAAGGAAAAACTGTTTTTT. V is TRBV5-4 and J is TRBJ1-4; 10 nucleotides agree with TRBD1. The CDR3 runs to 15 residues. Germline values: CDR1 SGHNT, CDR2 YYREEE (reference sequence). V was clipped by 3 bases and J by 8 bases; unmatched bases: 7.

The V gene is TRBV28, the J gene TRBJ2-1; 9 positions agree with TRBD1. Trimming removed 6 bases from V and 6 bases from J; junction bases left unmatched: 9. The CDR3 length is 15 residues. The germline V gene encodes CDR1 MDHEN and CDR2 SYDVKM. The CDR3 DNA sequence: TGTGCCAGCAGCCGTCCCGGGACAGGGACCAATGAGCAGTTCTTC. It encodes CASSRPGTGTNEQFF.

J is TRBJ1-6 and V is TRBV2, with a tentative D call TRBD1 (5 bases). Trimming left V 2 bases short and J 10 bases short, with 15 bases between. Looked up from germline, CDR1 is SNHLY and CDR2 is FYNNEI. CDR3 size: 15 residues. The CDR3 protein is CASSENQGRGSPLHF. The CDR3 nucleotides read TGTGCCAGCAGTGAAAATCAGGGAAGAGGATCACCCCTCCACTTT. The whole variable domain, remainder taken from reference TRBV2 and TRBJ1-6, is EPEVTQTPSHQVTQMGQEVILRCVPISNHLYFYWYRQILGQKVEFLVSFYNNEISEKSEIFDDQFSVERPDGSNFTLKIRSTKLEDSAMYFCASSENQGRGSPLHFGNGTRLTVT.

The rearrangement links TRBV11-3 to TRBJ2-7, with D possibly TRBD2 on 5 matching bases. CDR3 length: 14 residues. The ends were cut back, 3 bases at V and 5 bases at J, with 14 bases in the middle. CDR1 SGHNT and CDR2 YENEEA come from the germline V gene. CDR3 amino acids: CASSFRGSADEQYF. DNA for the CDR3: TGTGCCAGCAGCTTCCGGGGAAGTGCCGACGAGCAGTACTTC.

The genes are TRBV19 and TRBJ1-5; the D gene is possibly TRBD1 (6 bases). Trimming removed 5 bases at V and 0 bases at J, with 14 bases between. This CDR3 has 16 amino acids. Germline V CDR1 and CDR2: LNHDA, SQIVND (reference sequence). The CDR3 loop reads CASSSITGNSNQPQHF. The CDR3 DNA is TGTGCCAGTAGTTCTATTACAGGGAATAGCAATCAGCCCCAGCATTTT.

The chain is built from TRBV29-1 and TRBJ1-5; D gene uncertain. CDR1 and CDR2 (germline): SQVTM, ANQGSEA. The CDR3 runs to 18 residues. V lost 8 bases to trimming and J lost 1 base, with 27 bases between them. The CDR3 is CSRHLSGTQIGSNQPQHF. The CDR3 nucleotides are TGCAGCAGACATCTCTCGGGAACCCAGATTGGCAGCAATCAGCCCCAGCATTTT.

The chain has TRBV6-5 and TRBJ2-3, with 8 positions matching TRBD2. CDR1 is MNHEY, CDR2 SVGAGI, per germline. The CDR3 runs 15 residues. Losses at the gene ends were 6 bases for V and 3 bases for J; bases not matched to a gene: 8. CDR3 loop: CASSTGRAGTDTQYF. CDR3 bases: TGTGCCAGCAGCACCGGGAGGGCGGGTACAGATACGCAGTATTTT.

This clone has a handful of counts. The chain is built from TRBV21-1 and TRBJ1-6; the table's D call of TRBD1 was not tested on the DNA. TRBV21-1 is marked as a pseudogene. There are 15 residues in the CDR3. CDR3 protein: CASTPQGQGGSPLHF. CDR3 nucleotide sequence: TGTGCCAGCACCCCTCAAGGACAGGGAGGTTCACCCCTCCACTTT.

This chain connects TRBV5-8 to TRBJ1-3; D remains unclear. V was clipped by 2 bases and J by 5 bases, with 5 bases between them. This CDR3 region has 12 residues. CDR1 SGHTS and CDR2 YDEGEE come from the germline V gene. CDR3 sequence: CASSFSRNTIYF. CDR3 in DNA: TGTGCCAGCAGCTTTTCTCGAAACACCATATATTTT.

V is TRBV6-6 and J is TRBJ2-7; the match to TRBD1 covers 10 bases. Looked up from germline, CDR1 is MNHNY and CDR2 is SVGAGI (reference sequence). J lost 2 bases, V lost 2 bases, and 3 bases had no gene match. This CDR3 comprises 15 residues. CDR3 sequence: CASSYLGQGAYEQYF. In DNA, the CDR3 is TGTGCCAGCAGTTACCTAGGACAGGGGGCCTACGAGCAGTACTTC.

This clone has only one observation. The V call is TRBV2, the J call TRBJ2-7; D may be TRBD1 (6 bases). V was pared by 10 bases and J by 2 bases, with 15 bases between. CDR3 length equals 13 residues. CDR1 and CDR2 (germline): SNHLY, FYNNEI. The chain's CDR3 is CATDGSGAYEQYF. For the CDR3, the DNA is TGTGCCACGGACGGTTCAGGGGCCTACGAGCAGTACTTC.

The CDR3 region is CASSARSGEGEQYF. The CDR3 DNA reads as TGTGCCAGCAGTGCTAGGTCGGGTGAAGGCGAGCAGTACTTC. The chain joins TRBV2 to TRBJ2-7; no reliable D call. Between the trimmed V and J ends, which lost 4 bases and 6 bases, there was a span of 16 bases. Germline CDR1 reads SNHLY; CDR2 reads FYNNEI. This CDR3 is built from 14 residues.

The chain recombines TRBV29-1 with TRBJ2-1; possible D gene TRBD1, 5 bases. Germline-derived CDR1 and CDR2 are SQVTM and ANQGSEA. V lost 3 bases, J lost 0 bases, and 6 bases lay in between. There are 13 residues in the CDR3. The CDR3 spells CSVDRGSYNEQFF. In DNA form, the CDR3 reads TGCAGCGTTGATAGGGGCTCCTACAATGAGCAGTTCTTC.

This rearrangement joins TRBV29-1 to TRBJ2-1, with 7 nucleotides matching TRBD2. V shed 6 bases and J 1 base; nucleotides not matched to a gene: 6. Looked up from germline, CDR1 is SQVTM and CDR2 is ANQGSEA. This CDR3 region has 14 residues. This CDR3 reads CSVRGIWSYNEQFF. DNA for the CDR3: TGCAGCGTGCGGGGGATCTGGTCCTACAATGAGCAGTTCTTC.

The chain has TRBV28 and TRBJ2-7; D might be TRBD1 (5 bases). This CDR3 region has 13 residues. Germline V gene data show CDR1 as MDHEN and CDR2 as SYDVKM. The germline V and J ends were trimmed by 2 bases and 6 bases, with 11 bases remaining between them. CDR3 coding DNA: TGTGCCAGCAGTTTAAACCCCCAGGGCGAGCAGTACTTC. Translated: CASSLNPQGEQYF. Combining the CDR3 with reference TRBV28 and TRBJ2-7 gives the whole variable domain DVKVTQSSRYLVKRTGEKVFLECVQDMDHENMFWYRQDPGLGLRLIYFSYDVKMKEKGDIPEGYSVSREKKERFSLILESASTNQTSMYLCASSLNPQGEQYFGPGTRLTVT.

The rearrangement joins TRBV5-1 to TRBJ1-3, with D uncertain. Per the germline V gene, CDR1 is SGHRS and CDR2 is YFSETQ. The germline V and J ends were trimmed by 0 bases and 0 bases, with 7 bases remaining between them. The CDR3 totals 15 residues. The CDR3 region is CASSLDSNSGNTIYF. The CDR3 region has the DNA TGCGCCAGCAGCTTGGACAGCAACTCTGGAAACACCATATATTTT. Full variable domain (outside the CDR3, taken from reference TRBV5-1 and TRBJ1-3): KAGVTQTPRYLIKTRGQQVTLSCSPISGHRSVSWYQQTPGQGLQFLFEYFSETQRNKGNFPGRFSGRQFSNSRSEMNVSTLELGDSALYLCASSLDSNSGNTIYFGEGSWLTVV.